The rows below give T cell receptor beta chains drawn from one sample of a study of blood T cell repertoires in COVID-19. Sequencing was performed with immunoSEQ multiplex PCR; in TCRdb, only in-frame clones are kept and a portion is missing. The table lists 200,000 to 250,000 clones, around four fifths of them singletons, with about 5.1% in the top ten. The material sequenced was peripheral blood. The receptor set was obtained from a woman aged 55-69 years who had recovered from COVID-19. Each CDR3 is given with its conserved first and last residue. A D gene is named only where the DNA matches it firmly. Expanded clones get a size class; other rows say once, few or many, or leave the size out.

CDR3 protein: CASSAKDGSYYGYTF
CDR3 DNA: TGTGCCAGCAGCGCCAAGGATGGGAGTTACTATGGCTACACCTTC
J gene: TRBJ1-2
clone size: .
V gene: TRBV11-2
D gene: .

CDR3 protein: CASSGGQMNTEAFF
CDR3 DNA: TGTGCCAGCAGCGGGGGACAGATGAACACTGAAGCTTTCTTT
J gene: TRBJ1-1
clone size: few
V gene: TRBV3-1/TRBV3-2
D gene: TRBD1

CDR3 protein: CATSRDAGNGELFF
CDR3 DNA: TGTGCCACCAGCAGAGATGCGGGGAACGGGGAGCTGTTTTTT
J gene: TRBJ2-2
clone size: .
V gene: TRBV15
D gene: .

CDR3 protein: CASSGTGGGTEAFF
CDR3 DNA: TGTGCCAGCAGCGGTACAGGGGGCGGCACTGAAGCTTTCTTT
J gene: TRBJ1-1
clone size: .
V gene: TRBV25-1
D gene: TRBD1

CDR3 protein: CASSQGLPWTQYF
CDR3 DNA: TGTGCCAGCAGCCAGGGACTCCCATGGACCCAGTACTTC
J gene: TRBJ2-5
clone size: .
V gene: TRBV14
D gene: .

CDR3 protein: CATSRIDRVGYSNQPQHF
CDR3 DNA: TGTGCCACCAGCAGAATAGACAGGGTGGGATATAGCAATCAGCCCCAGCATTTT
J gene: TRBJ1-5
clone size: .
V gene: TRBV15
D gene: TRBD1

CDR3 protein: CASSEAVGDYEQYF
CDR3 DNA: TGTGCCAGCAGTGAAGCGGTGGGAGACTACGAGCAGTACTTC
J gene: TRBJ2-7
clone size: .
V gene: TRBV6-1
D gene: .

CDR3 protein: CAISRDTNTEAFF
CDR3 DNA: TGTGCCATCAGTCGGGACACAAACACTGAAGCTTTCTTT
J gene: TRBJ1-1
clone size: .
V gene: TRBV10-3
D gene: .

CDR3 protein: CASAPGGWDGYTF
CDR3 DNA: TGCGCCAGTGCCCCAGGGGGCTGGGATGGCTACACCTTC
J gene: TRBJ1-2
clone size: .
V gene: TRBV10-2
D gene: TRBD1

CDR3 protein: CASSLLLLGSYNEQFF
CDR3 DNA: TGTGCCAGCAGTTTATTACTATTAGGCTCCTACAATGAGCAGTTCTTC
J gene: TRBJ2-1
clone size: .
V gene: TRBV27
D gene: .

CDR3 protein: CSARVPLEAFF
CDR3 DNA: TGCAGTGCTAGAGTTCCCTTGGAAGCTTTCTTT
J gene: TRBJ1-1
clone size: .
V gene: TRBV20-1
D gene: .

CDR3 protein: CASSKEGGERSQPQHF
CDR3 DNA: TGTGCCAGTAGCAAAGAGGGAGGGGAGAGGAGTCAGCCCCAGCATTTT
J gene: TRBJ1-5
clone size: .
V gene: TRBV19
D gene: .

CDR3 protein: CASSYDMREGYTF
CDR3 DNA: TGTGCCAGCAGTTACGACATGCGCGAAGGCTACACCTTC
J gene: TRBJ1-2
clone size: .
V gene: TRBV6-5
D gene: .

CDR3 protein: CASGMGRGETQYF
CDR3 DNA: TGTGCCAGCGGCATGGGGAGAGGAGAGACCCAGTACTTC
J gene: TRBJ2-5
clone size: .
V gene: TRBV6-6
D gene: .

CDR3 protein: CATSLGTGSSPLHF
CDR3 DNA: TGTGCCACCAGCTTAGGGACAGGTTCTTCACCCCTCCACTTT
J gene: TRBJ1-6
clone size: .
V gene: TRBV15
D gene: TRBD1

CDR3 protein: CASSSTGGLVETQYF
CDR3 DNA: TGTGCCAGCAGCTCGACGGGGGGGCTTGTGGAGACCCAGTACTTC
J gene: TRBJ2-5
clone size: once
V gene: TRBV7-2
D gene: TRBD2

CDR3 protein: CASSQADPNYGYTF
CDR3 DNA: TGCGCCAGCAGCCAAGCGGACCCTAACTATGGCTACACCTTC
J gene: TRBJ1-2
clone size: .
V gene: TRBV10-1
D gene: .

CDR3 protein: CASSGRGQGWLEQYF
CDR3 DNA: TGTGCCAGCTCTGGCAGGGGACAGGGATGGTTGGAGCAGTACTTC
J gene: TRBJ2-7
clone size: .
V gene: TRBV7-9
D gene: TRBD1

CDR3 protein: CAISESIGGMGNYNEQFF
CDR3 DNA: TGTGCCATCAGTGAGTCGATTGGGGGCATGGGGAACTACAATGAGCAGTTCTTC
J gene: TRBJ2-1
clone size: .
V gene: TRBV10-3
D gene: .

CDR3 protein: CAISDQGAEKLFF
CDR3 DNA: TGTGCCATCAGTGACCAGGGGGCTGAAAAACTGTTTTTT
J gene: TRBJ1-4
clone size: .
V gene: TRBV10-3
D gene: TRBD1

CDR3 protein: CASSYGPTEAFF
CDR3 DNA: TGTGCCAGCAGTTACGGGCCCACTGAAGCTTTCTTT
J gene: TRBJ1-1
clone size: .
V gene: TRBV6-2/TRBV6-3
D gene: .

CDR3 protein: CASSETGLQNTGELFF
CDR3 DNA: TGTGCCAGCAGCGAAACGGGACTTCAGAACACCGGGGAGCTGTTTTTT
J gene: TRBJ2-2
clone size: .
V gene: TRBV7-6
D gene: .

CDR3 protein: CASSSQGVFEETQYF
CDR3 DNA: TGTGCCAGCAGTTCCCAGGGTGTGTTCGAGGAGACCCAGTACTTC
J gene: TRBJ2-5
clone size: .
V gene: TRBV6-5
D gene: .

CDR3 protein: CASSADRGAEAFF
CDR3 DNA: TGCGCCAGCAGCGCGGACAGGGGGGCTGAAGCTTTCTTT
J gene: TRBJ1-1
clone size: .
V gene: TRBV5-1
D gene: TRBD1

CDR3 protein: CASFTQGDTEAFF
CDR3 DNA: TGTGCCAGCTTCACCCAGGGGGACACTGAAGCTTTCTTT
J gene: TRBJ1-1
clone size: .
V gene: TRBV18
D gene: TRBD1

CDR3 protein: CASSLRGRGGKETQYF
CDR3 DNA: TGTGCCAGCAGCCTCCGGGGGCGGGGGGGCAAAGAGACCCAGTACTTC
J gene: TRBJ2-5
clone size: .
V gene: TRBV13
D gene: TRBD2

CDR3 protein: CASSPRRDEQYF
CDR3 DNA: TGTGCCAGCAGCCCTCGTCGGGACGAGCAGTACTTC
J gene: TRBJ2-7
clone size: .
V gene: TRBV7-2
D gene: .

CDR3 protein: CASSYGGESNEKLFF
CDR3 DNA: TGTGCCAGCAGTTACGGCGGCGAGTCTAATGAAAAACTGTTTTTT
J gene: TRBJ1-4
clone size: once
V gene: TRBV6-5
D gene: .